This T cell receptor (beta chain) was captured by sequencing in a study of blood T cell repertoires in COVID-19 (dated by TCRdb to 2018 to 2020). Regarding the research as a whole: Samples from collaborators originated in the United States, Italy and Spain and spanned both the acute and convalescent phases of COVID-19. The material from the prospective study consisted of cDNA or gDNA derived from T cells, B-cell-depleted T cells, or PBMCs. Subjects who had been exposed to COVID-19, were actively infected with it, or had recovered from it provided the deeply sampled blood TCRbeta repertoires that made up the dataset. A freely available public database, intended as a resource for researchers studying the immune response to SARS-CoV-2, is where the repertoires were released. The samples were drawn from the first 160 participants of the ongoing ImmuneRACE study and from more than 1,000 subjects provided by 6 global collaborators. Nearly every sample came with metadata listing a de-identified subject ID, COVID-19 status, age in years and sex. Where HLA class I and class II types were available, the types were taken from metadata supplied by the sample provider, not from assay-based typing. Overall results and qualifications from the work: The amount of clinical and demographic metadata varied by source and participant and was provided uncurated.

CDR1 SGDLS and CDR2 YYNGEE were looked up in the germline V gene. V gives up 4 bases and J gives up 6 bases, and the segment between their germline ends measures 11 bases. CDR3 length: 13 amino acids, cysteine to phenylalanine. Only the CDR3 region is kept as DNA, spanning 39 bases read in frame from base 1. TCRbeta CDR3 regions were amplified from genomic DNA using the immunoSEQ Assay, a bias-controlled multiplex PCR. The source study handled its data this way. The number of nucleated cells in each sample was estimated by amplification of reference gene primers within the assay. Sequence reads were collapsed and filtered to measure the absolute abundance of every unique TCRbeta CDR3 rearrangement. Productive Simpson clonality was computed per sample as the square root of Simpson's diversity index over productive rearrangements. In its TCRdb copy, this immuneACCESS table keeps in-frame sequences only and misses some clones. Where compared with another copy, unresolved V genes explain less than half of these, and the others have no known cause. That table furnishes V, J and clone size, whereas the DNA furnished D and trimming. This sample lists over 140,000 clones; about 86% were detected once. 4% of the sample lies in the top ten.

A note on this clone: What this receptor recognizes is not known. Base qualities are not provided; no much larger clone lies one nucleotide away.

The collaborating institutions used their own protocols to collect whole blood in K2EDTA tubes. Collaborator samples were shipped for TCRbeta analysis as frozen whole blood, isolated PBMCs, or DNA extracted from either sample type. This TCR was recovered from a woman aged 60 to 75 with acute or convalescent COVID-19. The chain links TRBV9 with TRBJ2-1; D gene: possibly TRBD1, on 6 matching bases. The sample was peripheral blood. The CDR3 reads CASSKGHPNEQFF. The DNA sequence follows: TGTGCCAGCAGCAAGGGACACCCCAATGAGCAGTTCTTC.